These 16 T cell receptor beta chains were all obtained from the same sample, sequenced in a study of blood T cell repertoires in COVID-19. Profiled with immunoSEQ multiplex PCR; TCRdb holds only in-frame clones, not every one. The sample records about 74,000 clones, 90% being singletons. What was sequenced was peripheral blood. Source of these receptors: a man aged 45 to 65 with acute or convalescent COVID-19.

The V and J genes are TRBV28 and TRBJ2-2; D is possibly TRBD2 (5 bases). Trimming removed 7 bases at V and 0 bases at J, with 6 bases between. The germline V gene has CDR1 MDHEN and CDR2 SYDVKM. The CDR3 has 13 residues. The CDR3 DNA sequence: TGTGCCAGCATCGGGACGAACACCGGGGAGCTGTTTTTT. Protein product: CASIGTNTGELFF.

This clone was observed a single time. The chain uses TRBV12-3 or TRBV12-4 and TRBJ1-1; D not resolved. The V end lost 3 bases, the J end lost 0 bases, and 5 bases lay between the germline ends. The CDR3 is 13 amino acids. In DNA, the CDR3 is TGTGCCAGCAGTTTTAATCTGAACACTGAAGCTTTCTTT. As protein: CASSFNLNTEAFF.

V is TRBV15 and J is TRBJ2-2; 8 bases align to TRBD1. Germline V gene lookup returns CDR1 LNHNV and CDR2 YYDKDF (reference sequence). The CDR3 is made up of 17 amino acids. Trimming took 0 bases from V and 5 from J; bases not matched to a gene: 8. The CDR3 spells CATSRDLSWTGTGELFF. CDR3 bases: TGTGCCACCAGCAGAGATCTCTCGTGGACAGGGACCGGGGAGCTGTTTTTT.

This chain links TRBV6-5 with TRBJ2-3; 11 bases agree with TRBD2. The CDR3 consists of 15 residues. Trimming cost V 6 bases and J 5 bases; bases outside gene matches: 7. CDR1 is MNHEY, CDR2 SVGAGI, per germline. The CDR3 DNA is TGTGCCAGCAGACGTAGCGGGAGGGCCGAAGATACGCAGTATTTT. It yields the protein CASRRSGRAEDTQYF.

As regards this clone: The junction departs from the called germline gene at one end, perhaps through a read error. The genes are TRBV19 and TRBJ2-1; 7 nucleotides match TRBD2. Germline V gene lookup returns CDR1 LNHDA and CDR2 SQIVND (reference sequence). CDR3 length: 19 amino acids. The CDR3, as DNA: TGTGCCACTAGTCTTTCGTCATGGGGCGGGGAGGGGTCCTACAATGAGCAGTTCTTC. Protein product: CATSLSSWGGEGSYNEQFF.

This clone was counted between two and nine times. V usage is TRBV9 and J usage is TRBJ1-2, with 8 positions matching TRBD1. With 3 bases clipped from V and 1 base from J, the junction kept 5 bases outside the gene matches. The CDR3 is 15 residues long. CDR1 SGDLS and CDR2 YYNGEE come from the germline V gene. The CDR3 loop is CASSAGQGHNYGYTF. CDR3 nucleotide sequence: TGTGCCAGCAGCGCAGGACAGGGACATAACTATGGCTACACCTTC.

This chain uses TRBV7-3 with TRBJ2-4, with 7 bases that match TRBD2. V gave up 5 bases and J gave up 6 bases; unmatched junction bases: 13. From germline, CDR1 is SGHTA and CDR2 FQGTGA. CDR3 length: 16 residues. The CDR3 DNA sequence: TGTGCCAGCAGCGACTGGCGGGAGATGGGCGGAAACATTCAGTACTTC. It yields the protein CASSDWREMGGNIQYF.

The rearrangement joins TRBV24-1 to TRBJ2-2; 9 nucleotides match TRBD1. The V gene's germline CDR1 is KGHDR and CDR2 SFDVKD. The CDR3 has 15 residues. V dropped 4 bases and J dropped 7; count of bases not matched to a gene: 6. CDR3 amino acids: CATSDTGGAGGELFF. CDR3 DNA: TGTGCCACCAGTGACACAGGGGGCGCGGGCGGGGAGCTGTTTTTT.

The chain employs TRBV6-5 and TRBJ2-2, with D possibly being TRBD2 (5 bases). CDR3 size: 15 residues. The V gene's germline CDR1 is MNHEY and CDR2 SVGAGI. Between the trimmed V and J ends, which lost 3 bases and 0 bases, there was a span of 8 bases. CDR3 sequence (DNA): TGTGCCAGCAGTTATCGGGGATCGAACACCGGGGAGCTGTTTTTT. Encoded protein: CASSYRGSNTGELFF.

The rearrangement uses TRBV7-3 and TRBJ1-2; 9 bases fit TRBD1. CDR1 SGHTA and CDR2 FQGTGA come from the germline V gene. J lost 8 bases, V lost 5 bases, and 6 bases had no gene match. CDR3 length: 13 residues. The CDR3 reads CASSPGQGHGYTF. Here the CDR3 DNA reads TGTGCCAGCAGCCCCGGACAGGGGCACGGCTACACCTTC.

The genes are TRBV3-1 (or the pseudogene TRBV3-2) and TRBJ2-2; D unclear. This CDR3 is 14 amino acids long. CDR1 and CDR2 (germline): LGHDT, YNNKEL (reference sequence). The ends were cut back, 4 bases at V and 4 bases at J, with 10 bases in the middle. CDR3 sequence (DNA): TGTGCCAGCAGCCCAGGTTACGTCACCGGGGAGCTGTTTTTT. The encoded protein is CASSPGYVTGELFF.

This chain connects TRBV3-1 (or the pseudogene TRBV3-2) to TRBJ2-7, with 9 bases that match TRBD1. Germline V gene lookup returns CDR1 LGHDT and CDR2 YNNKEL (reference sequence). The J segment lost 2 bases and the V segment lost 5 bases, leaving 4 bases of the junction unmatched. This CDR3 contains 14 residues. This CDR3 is CASSNRDRAYEQYF. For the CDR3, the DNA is TGTGCCAGCAGCAACCGGGACAGGGCCTACGAGCAGTACTTC.

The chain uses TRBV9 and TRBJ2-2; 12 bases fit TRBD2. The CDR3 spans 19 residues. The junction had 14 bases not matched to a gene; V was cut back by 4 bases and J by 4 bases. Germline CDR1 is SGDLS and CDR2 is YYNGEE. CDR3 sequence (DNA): TGTGCCAGCAGCTCATGGACTAGCGGGAATTGGTTTCGCACCGGGGAGCTGTTTTTT. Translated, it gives CASSSWTSGNWFRTGELFF.

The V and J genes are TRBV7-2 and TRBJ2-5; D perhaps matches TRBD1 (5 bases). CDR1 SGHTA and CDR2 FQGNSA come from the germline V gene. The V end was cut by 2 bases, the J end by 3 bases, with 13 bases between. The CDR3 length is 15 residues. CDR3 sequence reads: CASSLFGRVKETQYF. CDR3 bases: TGTGCCAGCAGCTTATTCGGCAGGGTTAAAGAGACCCAGTACTTC.

The CDR3 nucleotides are TGTGCCAGCAGTAGCGGGAGTATCTACAATGAGCAGTTCTTC. Translated: CASSSGSIYNEQFF. The rearrangement joins TRBV9 to TRBJ2-1; 9 bases match TRBD2. The ends lost 5 bases at V and 3 bases at J; junction bases unmatched: 3. This CDR3 spans 14 amino acids. In germline, CDR1 is SGDLS, CDR2 YYNGEE.

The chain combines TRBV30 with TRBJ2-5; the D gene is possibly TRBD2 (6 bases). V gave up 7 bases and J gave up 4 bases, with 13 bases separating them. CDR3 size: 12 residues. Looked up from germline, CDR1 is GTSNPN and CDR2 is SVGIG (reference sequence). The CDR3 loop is CAYRLGGETQYF. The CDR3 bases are TGTGCCTACCGACTAGGAGGAGAGACCCAGTACTTC.